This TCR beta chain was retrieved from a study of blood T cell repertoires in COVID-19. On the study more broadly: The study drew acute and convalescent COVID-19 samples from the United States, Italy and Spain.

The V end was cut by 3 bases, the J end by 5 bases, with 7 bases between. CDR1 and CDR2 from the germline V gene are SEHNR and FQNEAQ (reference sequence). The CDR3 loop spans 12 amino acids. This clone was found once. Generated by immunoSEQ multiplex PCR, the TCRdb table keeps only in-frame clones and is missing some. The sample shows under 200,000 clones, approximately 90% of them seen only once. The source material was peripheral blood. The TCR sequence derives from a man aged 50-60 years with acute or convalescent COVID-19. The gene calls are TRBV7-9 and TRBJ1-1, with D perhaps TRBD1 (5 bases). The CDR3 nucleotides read TGTGCCAGCAGCTTCAGGGCTACTGAAGCTTTCTTT. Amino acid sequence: CASSFRATEAFF.